The clone carrying this T cell receptor (beta chain) was counted a few times. Its antigen is undetermined. This sample is part of a study of T cells after posttransplantation cyclophosphamide. Whole-study findings and limits: Blood and skin or GI T cell repertoires showed limited TRB overlap. Later post-transplant blood repertoires were often dominated by donor CD8+ memory clones. After PTCy, TRB diversity resembled that of CNI/methotrexate controls.

Controls had myeloablative marrow grafts with methotrexate and calcineurin inhibitor, sampled at 1 year. Method: immunoSEQ multiplex PCR; TCRdb's copy keeps in-frame clones and lacks some. Of roughly 19,000 clones in the sample, 75% to 90% were seen once. V was cut by 5 bases and J by 8 bases, with 15 bases left in between. The germline gives CDR1 MNHEY, CDR2 SVGAGI. The CDR3 contains 14 residues. This chain connects TRBV6-5 to TRBJ1-4, with D possibly TRBD1 on 6 matching bases. This clonotype originated in a female patient between 30 and 39 years old who received an allogeneic stem cell transplant from an unrelated donor, was CMV-positive, and had acute and chronic GVHD. A share of the T cells may be of graft donor origin. The sample here was PBMCs, taken just over 350 days after allogeneic stem cell transplant with calcineurin inhibitor and methotrexate. CDR3 nucleotide sequence: TGTGCCAGCAGTAAAGCCGACAGGCCAGAAAAACTGTTTTTT. Its protein product is CASSKADRPEKLFF.